Presented here are 3 T cell receptor beta chains from one specimen sequenced in a study of TIL therapy for anti-PD-1-resistant metastatic lung cancer. Time point of the sample: pre-treatment sample, taken before nivolumab and TIL therapy. The libraries were made with immunoSEQ v3. Generated by immunoSEQ multiplex PCR, the TCRdb table keeps only in-frame clones and is missing some. The profile shows about 49,000 clones, 70% to 85% of them singletons. Sequenced here: blood, sampled at baseline. The origin of the receptors is a man in his 70s with non-small cell lung cancer.

The gene calls are TRBV19 and TRBJ1-2; D call uncertain. This CDR3 region has 14 residues. The germline CDR1 and CDR2 sequences are LNHDA and SQIVND (reference sequence). V was clipped by 8 bases and J by 0 bases, with 13 bases between them. CDR3 region: CASSPTVANYGYTF. CDR3 in DNA: TGTGCCAGTTCCCCCACCGTCGCTAACTATGGCTACACCTTC.

This clone was detected only once. CDR3 bases: TGCGCCAGCAGCTGGGCGGGAGAGTACAATGAGCAGTTCTTC. Amino acid sequence: CASSWAGEYNEQFF. J is TRBJ2-1 and V is TRBV5-1; 7 nucleotides match TRBD2. Looked up from germline, CDR1 is SGHRS and CDR2 is YFSETQ. CDR3 length: 14 residues. Trimming removed 3 bases from V and 4 bases from J; junction bases left unmatched: 4.

The rearrangement joins TRBV20-1 to TRBJ2-1, with D perhaps TRBD2 (6 bases). Germline V gene data show CDR1 as DFQATT and CDR2 as SNEGSKA (reference sequence). V was trimmed by 7 bases and J by 6 bases, leaving 10 bases between them. The CDR3 spans 11 residues. This chain's CDR3 is CSGRATNEQFF. The CDR3 region has the DNA TGCAGTGGGAGGGCCACCAATGAGCAGTTCTTC.